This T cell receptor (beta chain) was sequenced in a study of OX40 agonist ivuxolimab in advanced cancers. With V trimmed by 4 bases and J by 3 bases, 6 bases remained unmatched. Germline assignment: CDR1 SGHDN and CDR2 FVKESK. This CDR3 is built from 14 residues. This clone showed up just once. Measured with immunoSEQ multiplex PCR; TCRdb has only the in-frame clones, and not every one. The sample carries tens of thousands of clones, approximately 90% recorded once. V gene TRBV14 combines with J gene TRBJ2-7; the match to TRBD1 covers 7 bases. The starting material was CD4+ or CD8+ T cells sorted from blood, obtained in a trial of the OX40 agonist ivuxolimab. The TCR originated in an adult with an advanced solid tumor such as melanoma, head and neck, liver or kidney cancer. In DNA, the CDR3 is TGTGCCAGCAGCCCGGGACAGATAAACTACGAGCAGTACTTC. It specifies CASSPGQINYEQYF.